The present T cell receptor beta chain was sequenced within a study of molecular identifiers for immune sequencing clone quantification. Previously reported methods and listed TCR primers produced the bulk TCR libraries. TCRdb ran MiXCR on the PCR reads and lists one entry per CDR3 protein. The sample yields more than 300,000 distinct CDR3 sequences, roughly a fifth seen once. This clonotype was picked up a small number of times. V gave up 5 bases and J gave up 8 bases; unmatched junction bases: 7. Germline CDR1 is SEHNR and CDR2 is FQNEAQ (reference sequence). This CDR3 has 14 residues. The sample was naive CD8+ T cells from blood, with Jurkat cell RNA spiked in. Subset reported: FACS-sorted CD8+CD4-CCR7+CD45RA+ naive T cells. The clonotype comes from a human donor in good health. Some libraries in this study had Jurkat cell RNA spiked in. This chain links TRBV7-9 with TRBJ1-3, with 9 bases matching TRBD1. The CDR3 region is CASSVPGQGDTIYF. The CDR3 region has the DNA TGTGCCAGCAGCGTACCGGGACAGGGAGACACCATATATTTT.